Following are 12 T cell receptor beta chains from one sample sequenced in a study of blood T cell repertoires in COVID-19. Using immunoSEQ multiplex PCR, the repertoire was profiled, and TCRdb retains in-frame clones only, with some absent. In the table there are 120,000 or so clones, more than 70% of which are singletons. Sequencing was performed on peripheral blood. The receptor set was obtained from a human donor in a cohort sampled during active COVID-19.

The chain links TRBV11-2 to TRBJ1-6; D is ambiguous. Germline V gives CDR1 SGHAT, CDR2 FQNNGV. This CDR3 spans 15 amino acids. The V end lost 5 bases, the J end lost 8 bases, and 16 bases lay between the germline ends. The CDR3 region has the DNA TGTGCCAGCAGCACCCGGGAAGGGCATTATTCACCCCTCCACTTT. Translating it yields CASSTREGHYSPLHF.

The chain uses TRBV29-1 and TRBJ2-1; D uncertain. Germline V gene lookup returns CDR1 SQVTM and CDR2 ANQGSEA. This CDR3 comprises 12 residues. The V end was cut by 7 bases, the J end by 2 bases, with 9 bases between. The CDR3 is CSGGGAYNEQFF. The DNA for the CDR3 is TGCAGCGGAGGCGGTGCCTACAATGAGCAGTTCTTC.

The chain uses TRBV5-1 and TRBJ2-7, with 7 positions matching TRBD1. CDR1 and CDR2 (germline): SGHRS, YFSETQ. The CDR3 length is 14 residues. V lost 0 bases, J lost 2 bases, and 2 bases stayed unmatched. The CDR3 reads CASSLAGQTYEQYF. The CDR3 bases are TGCGCCAGCAGCTTGGCGGGACAGACCTACGAGCAGTACTTC. The complete variable domain, with remaining parts taken from reference TRBV5-1 and TRBJ2-7, reads KAGVTQTPRYLIKTRGQQVTLSCSPISGHRSVSWYQQTPGQGLQFLFEYFSETQRNKGNFPGRFSGRQFSNSRSEMNVSTLELGDSALYLCASSLAGQTYEQYFGPGTRLTVT.

V gene TRBV6-2 or TRBV6-3 combines with J gene TRBJ2-7; 9 bases align to TRBD2. J lost 3 bases, V lost 5 bases, and 5 bases had no gene match. Germline V CDR1 and CDR2: MNHEY, SVGEGT. There are 14 residues in the CDR3. The CDR3 bases are TGTGCCAGCAGTCGGACTAGCGCCCACTACGAGCAGTACTTC. This sequence encodes CASSRTSAHYEQYF.

This chain connects TRBV18 to TRBJ1-5, with D possibly matching TRBD1 (5 bases). Germline V CDR1 and CDR2: KGHSH, LQKENI. With 0 bases removed from V and 1 base from J, the gap between germline ends came to 10 bases. This CDR3 has 16 residues. The CDR3: CASSPPGAGSNQPQHF. DNA for the CDR3: TGTGCCAGCTCACCACCTGGGGCAGGGAGCAATCAGCCCCAGCATTTT.

V and J are TRBV2 and TRBJ2-5; 10 nucleotides match TRBD1. Germline assignment: CDR1 SNHLY and CDR2 FYNNEI. The trim removed 6 bases at V and 5 bases at J, leaving 9 bases unmatched. This CDR3 is 15 amino acids long. CDR3 sequence (DNA): TGTGCCAGCAGGGTTGCGACAGGGGGCAAGGAGACCCAGTACTTC. It specifies CASRVATGGKETQYF.

This clone was counted a few times. This rearrangement joins TRBV3-1 (or the pseudogene TRBV3-2) to TRBJ2-7; 11 nucleotides align to TRBD2. The CDR3 runs 17 residues. The germline gives CDR1 LGHDT, CDR2 YNNKEL (reference sequence). V shed 2 bases, J shed 0 bases, and the junction held 6 bases outside the gene matches. This chain's CDR3 is CASSQTLAGATSYEQYF. Written as DNA, the CDR3 is TGTGCCAGCAGCCAAACACTAGCGGGGGCAACCTCCTACGAGCAGTACTTC.

The chain carries TRBV28 and TRBJ1-1; D is possibly TRBD1 (6 bases). The CDR3 sequence is 14 residues long. CDR1 is MDHEN, CDR2 SYDVKM, per germline. V was shortened by 6 bases and J by 4 bases, with 15 bases between the two germline ends. The CDR3 DNA is TGTGCCAGCAGGATTACAGGGATCTCCACTGAAGCTTTCTTT. This gives the protein CASRITGISTEAFF.

CDR3: CASSLGGDEQFF. The CDR3 nucleotides are TGCGCCAGCAGCCTGGGGGGGGATGAGCAGTTCTTC. J is TRBJ2-1 and V is TRBV4-1, with TRBD2 matching 7 bases. The CDR3 is 12 amino acids. V shed 4 bases, J shed 8 bases, and the junction held 2 bases outside the gene matches. CDR1 is MGHRA and CDR2 is YSYEKL in the germline V gene.

The chain is built from TRBV6-5 and TRBJ2-3, with D perhaps TRBD2 (5 bases). Germline lookup yields CDR1 MNHEY and CDR2 SVGAGI. This CDR3 comprises 13 residues. V lost 7 bases, J lost 3 bases, and 11 bases lay in between. The CDR3 spells CASIPPGTDTQYF. The CDR3 bases are TGTGCCAGCATTCCTCCGGGGACAGATACGCAGTATTTT.

This clone has a single count. The J gene is TRBJ2-1, the V gene TRBV7-6; TRBD2 aligns across 11 bases. The V and J ends lost 5 bases and 4 bases, in that order; junction bases with no gene match: 4. CDR1 and CDR2 (germline): SGHVS, FNYEAQ. There are 15 residues in the CDR3. The CDR3 sequence is CASSPGLAGYNEQFF. CDR3 nucleotides: TGTGCCAGCAGCCCTGGACTAGCGGGTTACAATGAGCAGTTCTTC.

The chain links TRBV19 to TRBJ2-1; D is perhaps TRBD2 (5 bases). From germline, CDR1 is LNHDA and CDR2 SQIVND (reference sequence). This CDR3 is 15 amino acids long. V lost 6 bases and J 4 bases, leaving 16 bases between the germline ends. Here the CDR3 reads CASSWTPPRYNEQFF. In nucleotides, the CDR3 is TGTGCCAGTAGCTGGACTCCACCTCGTTACAATGAGCAGTTCTTC.